The 2 T cell receptor beta chains reported below all come from one sample, sequenced in a study of OX40 agonist ivuxolimab in advanced cancers. Assay: immunoSEQ multiplex PCR; the TCRdb copy retains only in-frame clones and omits some. This sample has over 65,000 clones, with around 92% found just once. The sample here was CD4+ or CD8+ T cells sorted from blood, taken in a trial of the OX40 agonist ivuxolimab. The receptors originated from an adult with an advanced solid tumor such as melanoma, head and neck, liver or kidney cancer.

The chain links TRBV2 to TRBJ2-7; D perhaps matches TRBD2 (6 bases). The V gene's germline CDR1 is SNHLY and CDR2 FYNNEI. The length of the CDR3 is 11 residues. V lost 9 bases and J lost 2, with 8 bases in between. The CDR3 spells CARGGAYEQYF. Here the CDR3 DNA reads TGTGCCAGGGGGGGTGCCTACGAGCAGTACTTC.

The chain joins TRBV9 to TRBJ2-7; the match to TRBD2 covers 9 bases. The germline gives CDR1 SGDLS, CDR2 YYNGEE. V was clipped by 3 bases and J by 0 bases; unmatched bases: 4. The CDR3 length is 15 residues. The CDR3 nucleotides read TGTGCCAGCAGCGAGAGCGGGGGGAGCTCCTACGAGCAGTACTTC. Translating gives CASSESGGSSYEQYF. The variable domain in full, completed from reference TRBV9 and TRBJ2-7, reads DSGVTQTPKHLITATGQRVTLRCSPRSGDLSVYWYQQSLDQGLQFLIQYYNGEERAKGNILERFSAQQFPDLHSELNLSSLELGDSALYFCASSESGGSSYEQYFGPGTRLTVT.